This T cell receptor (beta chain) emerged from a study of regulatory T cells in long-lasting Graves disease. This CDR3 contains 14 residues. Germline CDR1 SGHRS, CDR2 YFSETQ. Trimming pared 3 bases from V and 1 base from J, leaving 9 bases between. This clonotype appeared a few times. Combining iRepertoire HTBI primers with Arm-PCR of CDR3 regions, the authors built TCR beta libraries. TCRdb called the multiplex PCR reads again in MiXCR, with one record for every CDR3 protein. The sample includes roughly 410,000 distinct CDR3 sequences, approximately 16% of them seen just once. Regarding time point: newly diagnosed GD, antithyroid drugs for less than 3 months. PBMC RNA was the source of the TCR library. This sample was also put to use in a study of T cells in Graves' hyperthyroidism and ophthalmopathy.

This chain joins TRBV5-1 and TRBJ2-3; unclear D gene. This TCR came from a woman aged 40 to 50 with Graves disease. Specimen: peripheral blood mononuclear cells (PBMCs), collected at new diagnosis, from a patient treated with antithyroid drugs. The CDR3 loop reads CASSSAVRTDTQYF. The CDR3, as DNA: TGCGCCAGCAGCTCGGCGGTGCGCACAGATACGCAGTATTTT.